This TCR beta chain came from a study of neurological immune-mediated disorders. This clonotype was counted a few times. Germline-derived CDR1 and CDR2 are SGHRS and YFSETQ. This CDR3 has 15 amino acids. V was clipped by 4 bases and J by 1 base; unmatched bases: 7. MiXCR, applied by TCRdb to the 5' RACE reads, yields one record per CDR3 protein. The table records tens of thousands of distinct CDR3 sequences, about 13% of them present only once. Sequences were obtained from PBMCs. The rearrangement uses TRBV5-1 and TRBJ1-1; the match to TRBD1 covers 7 bases. This receptor was obtained from a woman aged 60 to 75 with HTLV-1-associated myelopathy (HAM/TSP). CDR3 loop: CASSALQGRNTEAFF. CDR3 sequence (DNA): TGCGCCAGCAGCGCCTTACAGGGGAGGAACACTGAAGCTTTCTTT. The variable domain in full, completed from reference TRBV5-1 and TRBJ1-1, reads KAGVTQTPRYLIKTRGQQVTLSCSPISGHRSVSWYQQTPGQGLQFLFEYFSETQRNKGNFPGRFSGRQFSNSRSEMNVSTLELGDSALYLCASSALQGRNTEAFFGQGTRLTVV.